Shown below are 19 T cell receptor beta chains from a single sample sequenced in a study of T cell changes during pregnancy in multiple sclerosis. Method: immunoSEQ multiplex PCR; TCRdb's copy keeps in-frame clones and lacks some. The data show some 73,000 clones, about 92% seen once. The sample in question was peripheral blood, obtained in the third trimester of pregnancy. These receptors all stem from a female donor in good health, enrolled as a control in a pregnancy study.

The V gene is TRBV7-2, the J gene TRBJ1-4, with TRBD1 as a possible D gene (5 bases). The CDR3 sequence is 15 residues long. In germline, CDR1 is SGHTA, CDR2 FQGNSA. V lost 3 bases and J 8 bases, leaving 16 bases between the germline ends. The CDR3 DNA sequence: TGTGCCAGCAGCTTCGGTGGGGGACTGGAAGAAAAACTGTTTTTT. Encoded protein: CASSFGGGLEEKLFF.

The chain is built from TRBV5-6 and TRBJ2-3; the D gene is possibly TRBD1 (5 bases). Germline V gene lookup returns CDR1 SGHDT and CDR2 YYEEEE. V was shortened by 2 bases and J by 5 bases, with 9 bases between the two germline ends. This CDR3 is 13 amino acids long. The CDR3 region has the DNA TGTGCCAGCAGCTTCAGGGCGAGAGATACGCAGTATTTT. It encodes CASSFRARDTQYF.

J is TRBJ2-2 and V is TRBV29-1; 7 bases are shared with TRBD1. V gave up 4 bases and J gave up 7 bases; unmatched junction bases: 6. The CDR3 spans 13 residues. Germline V gene sequence: CDR1 SQVTM, CDR2 ANQGSEA. The CDR3 bases are TGCAGCGTTGTCGGGCAGGGGGACGGGGAGCTGTTTTTT. This encodes CSVVGQGDGELFF.

The chain links TRBV6-1 to TRBJ2-7; a weak D match, TRBD1 (6 bases). V was clipped by 4 bases and J by 3 bases, with 13 bases between them. CDR3 length equals 14 residues. CDR1 is MNHNS, CDR2 SASEGT, per germline. In DNA form, the CDR3 reads TGTGCCAGCAGTGCACAGGGTTTTTACTACGAGCAGTACTTC. It translates to CASSAQGFYYEQYF.

V is TRBV6-5 and J is TRBJ1-4, with 8 bases fitting TRBD1. The CDR3 is 16 residues long. The germline gives CDR1 MNHEY, CDR2 SVGAGI. The ends lost 0 bases at V and 8 bases at J; junction bases unmatched: 8. For the CDR3, the DNA is TGTGCCAGCAGTTACTCGCAGGGGGCGCGGTTGGAAAAACTGTTTTTT. Translation gives CASSYSQGARLEKLFF.

The rearrangement joins TRBV4-1 to TRBJ2-3; 11 bases align to TRBD2. CDR3 size: 17 residues. The J segment lost 2 bases and the V segment lost 4 bases, leaving 8 bases of the junction unmatched. Germline CDR1 is MGHRA and CDR2 is YSYEKL. CDR3 in DNA: TGCGCCAGCAGCCCGCGGACTAGCGGGCTTTCCACAGATACGCAGTATTTT. Amino acid sequence: CASSPRTSGLSTDTQYF.

The CDR3 loop is CASSLPLLAGDYNEQFF. The CDR3 DNA follows: TGTGCCAGCAGCTTACCTTTACTAGCGGGAGACTACAATGAGCAGTTCTTC. The chain links TRBV11-1 to TRBJ2-1, with TRBD2 matching 11 bases. Germline values: CDR1 SGHAT, CDR2 FQDESV (reference sequence). The CDR3 runs 17 residues. Trimming took 2 bases from V and 3 from J; bases not matched to a gene: 6.

This rearrangement joins TRBV5-1 to TRBJ1-2, with TRBD1 matching over 7 bases. Germline loops: CDR1 SGHRS, CDR2 YFSETQ. The V segment lost 4 bases and the J segment 8 bases; nucleotides outside the gene matches: 8. The CDR3 loop spans 13 amino acids. This CDR3 is CASSPDRRGGYTF. CDR3 bases: TGCGCCAGCAGCCCGGACAGGAGGGGAGGCTACACCTTC.

The chain combines TRBV7-9 with TRBJ1-4; D is ambiguous. The CDR3 is made up of 14 amino acids. Germline V CDR1 and CDR2: SEHNR, FQNEAQ (reference sequence). Trimming took off 5 bases at V and 7 bases at J, with 14 bases between the two ends. In DNA, the CDR3 is TGTGCCAGCAGCCTTTTGGGGAGAAGTGAAAAACTGTTTTTT. Encoded protein: CASSLLGRSEKLFF. The full variable domain, with the rest looked up from reference TRBV7-9 and TRBJ1-4, is DTGVSQNPRHKITKRGQNVTFRCDPISEHNRLYWYRQTLGQGPEFLTYFQNEAQLEKSRLLSDRFSAERPKGSFSTLEIQRTEQGDSAMYLCASSLLGRSEKLFFGSGTQLSVL.

J is TRBJ2-4 and V is TRBV19; TRBD1 agrees at 7 bases. Germline V gene lookup returns CDR1 LNHDA and CDR2 SQIVND (reference sequence). There are 17 residues in the CDR3. Trimming removed 6 bases from V and 0 bases from J; junction bases left unmatched: 11. DNA for the CDR3: TGTGCCAGTAGCCGAGTCGACAGGGCTCTAGCCAAAAACATTCAGTACTTC. It yields the protein CASSRVDRALAKNIQYF.

The chain is built from TRBV2 and TRBJ2-3, with 11 positions matching TRBD2. After removal of 5 bases from V and 4 bases from J, the junction contained 5 bases not matched to a gene. The CDR3 length is 15 residues. Per germline, CDR1 SNHLY and CDR2 FYNNEI. The chain's CDR3 is CASSPGLAVADTQYF. Written as DNA, the CDR3 is TGTGCCAGCAGTCCGGGACTAGCGGTTGCAGATACGCAGTATTTT.

J is TRBJ2-5 and V is TRBV15, with a weak D call TRBD2 (5 bases). Trimming shortened V by 1 base and J by 5 bases, and 23 bases separated the two germline ends. Germline CDR1 reads LNHNV; CDR2 reads YYDKDF (reference sequence). This CDR3 contains 18 residues. The CDR3: CATSRVLIASRGWETQYF. As DNA, the CDR3 is TGTGCCACCAGCAGAGTGTTAATAGCGTCCAGAGGTTGGGAGACCCAGTACTTC.

A word on this clone: This CDR3 is missing its conserved last phenylalanine or tryptophan, likely due to a read error. The DNA is left out, because the CDR3 cannot be placed on it with certainty; the CDR3 is given as TCRdb lists it. The rearrangement uses TRBV5-3 and TRBJ2-4; the D call in the table, TRBD1, was not verified against the DNA. TRBV5-3 is marked as an open reading frame, function uncertain. The CDR3 sequence runs 10 residues, both termini included. The CDR3 is CARSVDRGSL.

The J gene is TRBJ2-3, the V gene TRBV19; D gene ambiguous. CDR1 is LNHDA and CDR2 is SQIVND in the germline V gene (reference sequence). V lost 7 bases to trimming and J lost 0 bases, with 14 bases between them. This CDR3 contains 15 residues. CDR3 residues: CASKDNAASTDTQYF. The CDR3 DNA follows: TGTGCCAGTAAAGACAACGCAGCTAGCACAGATACGCAGTATTTT.

This clone was seen a handful of times. The chain recombines TRBV7-2 with TRBJ1-3; 10 nucleotides align to TRBD1. Germline-derived CDR1 and CDR2 are SGHTA and FQGNSA. This CDR3 has 15 amino acids. The V and J ends lost 5 bases and 8 bases, in that order; junction bases with no gene match: 9. CDR3 in amino acids: CASSLSGTGVDTIYF. The CDR3 nucleotides read TGTGCCAGCAGCCTGTCCGGGACAGGGGTAGACACCATATATTTT.

The chain joins TRBV5-1 to TRBJ1-1; D unresolved. The CDR3 consists of 15 residues. Germline CDR1 is SGHRS and CDR2 is YFSETQ. The V gene lost 0 bases and the J gene lost 0 bases, with 9 bases spanning the gap. The CDR3 DNA is TGCGCCAGCAGCTTGGGAGCGGGAATGAACACTGAAGCTTTCTTT. It encodes CASSLGAGMNTEAFF.

The chain uses TRBV6-4 and TRBJ1-4; 7 nucleotides align to TRBD1. Germline loops: CDR1 MRHNA, CDR2 SNTAGT. The ends lost 4 bases at V and 1 base at J; junction bases unmatched: 0. The CDR3 extends over 14 amino acids. CDR3 region: CASSAGGTNEKLFF. CDR3 DNA sequence: TGTGCCAGCAGTGCAGGGGGAACTAATGAAAAACTGTTTTTT.

This clone was detected once. V gene TRBV28 combines with J gene TRBJ2-3, with 9 bases fitting TRBD1. Germline V lookup: CDR1 MDHEN, CDR2 SYDVKM. The CDR3 runs to 15 residues. V lost 6 bases to trimming and J lost 1 base; unmatched junction nucleotides: 5. The CDR3 sequence: CASSETGGRTDTQYF. CDR3 in DNA: TGTGCCAGCAGCGAAACAGGGGGCCGCACAGATACGCAGTATTTT.

CDR3 loop: CASSTTTGGNQPQHF. CDR3 sequence (DNA): TGTGCCAGCAGCACGACCACCGGGGGCAATCAGCCCCAGCATTTT. The rearrangement uses TRBV6-6 and TRBJ1-5; D is unresolved. The CDR3 is 15 amino acids. The germline V gene encodes CDR1 MNHNY and CDR2 SVGAGI (reference sequence). With 6 bases removed from V and 2 bases from J, the gap between germline ends came to 14 bases.